These T cell receptor beta chains were read from a single sample in a study of molecular identifiers for immune sequencing clone quantification. TCRdb re-derived calls from the PCR reads in MiXCR, one entry per CDR3 protein. Of more than 300,000 distinct CDR3 sequences listed, about 20% are singletons. The sample comprised naive CD8+ T cells from blood, with Jurkat cell RNA spiked in. The receptors originated from a human donor in good health. Some libraries in this study had Jurkat cell RNA spiked in. Both conserved end residues are part of each CDR3. The D gene is left open where the match is weak. Expanded clones get a size class; other rows say once, few or many, or leave the size out.

v_gene	j_gene	abundance	d_gene	CDR3aa	CDR3nt
TRBV28	TRBJ2-5	many	TRBD2	CASTPAGARRETQYF	TGTGCCAGCACCCCGGCGGGAGCTCGCCGGGAGACCCAGTACTTC
TRBV27	TRBJ1-5	.	TRBD1	CASSVGQLSNQPQHF	TGTGCCAGCAGTGTGGGACAGTTATCCAATCAGCCCCAGCATTTT
TRBV12-3/TRBV12-4	TRBJ1-4	many	TRBD1	CASSPGQHNEKLFF	TGTGCCAGCAGCCCGGGACAGCATAATGAAAAACTGTTTTTT
TRBV28	TRBJ2-7	many	.	CASIGPDGHEQYF	TGTGCCAGCATAGGACCCGACGGCCACGAGCAGTACTTC
TRBV12-3/TRBV12-4	TRBJ1-5	many	.	CASSNTDSPNQPQHF	TGTGCCAGCAGTAATACGGACAGCCCCAATCAGCCCCAGCATTTT
TRBV12-3/TRBV12-4	TRBJ2-1	many	.	CASSLVGYSYNEQFF	TGTGCCAGCAGTTTAGTGGGCTACTCCTACAATGAGCAGTTCTTC
TRBV16	TRBJ1-2	.	.	CASSQSSTSNYGYIF	TGTGCCAGCAGCCAATCCTCTACATCGAACTATGGCTACATCTTC
TRBV27	TRBJ2-1	.	TRBD1	CASSPTGGSYNEQFF	TGTGCCAGCAGCCCCACAGGGGGATCCTACAATGAGCAGTTCTTC
TRBV19	TRBJ2-3	many	.	CASRKLAASTDTQYF	TGTGCCAGTAGGAAACTAGCAGCTAGCACAGATACGCAGTATTTT
TRBV5-1	TRBJ2-7	many	.	CASSLDRDYEQYF	TGCGCCAGCAGCTTGGACAGGGACTACGAGCAGTACTTC
TRBV24-1	TRBJ1-5	many	.	CATSTQGNQPQHF	TGTGCCACCAGTACACAGGGAAATCAGCCCCAGCATTTT
TRBV6-5	TRBJ2-7	many	TRBD1	CASSYAGGNYEQYF	TGTGCCAGCAGTTATGCAGGGGGCAACTACGAGCAGTACTTC
TRBV27	TRBJ2-7	many	TRBD2	CASSMGLAGDEQYF	TGTGCCAGCAGTATGGGACTAGCGGGGGACGAGCAGTACTTC
TRBV30	TRBJ2-5	.	.	CASADTHLARETQYF	TGTGCCTCCGCCGATACCCATCTAGCGAGGGAGACCCAGTACTTC
TRBV3-1	TRBJ2-7	.	TRBD2	CASSHVAGATYEQYF	TGTGCCAGCAGCCACGTAGCGGGGGCGACCTACGAGCAGTACTTC
TRBV20-1	TRBJ2-3	many	.	CSARDIGGTDTQYF	TGCAGTGCTAGAGATATAGGGGGCACAGATACGCAGTATTTT
TRBV4-1	TRBJ1-1	few	.	CASSPKTANTEAFF	TGCGCCAGCAGCCCTAAAACAGCAAACACTGAAGCTTTCTTT
TRBV29-1	TRBJ1-2	many	.	CSVEDLGVNYGYTF	TGCAGCGTTGAAGATCTAGGGGTCAACTATGGCTACACCTTC
TRBV4-1	TRBJ2-3	.	.	CASSRERAGVTDTQYF	TGCGCCAGCAGCCGAGAAAGGGCAGGGGTGACAGATACGCAGTATTTT
TRBV2	TRBJ2-3	many	TRBD2	CASPRSGLAGVSTDTQYF	TGTGCCAGCCCCCGATCTGGACTAGCGGGAGTTAGCACAGATACGCAGTATTTT
TRBV4-3	TRBJ1-1	few	TRBD1	CASSLGQGGVGTEAFF	TGCGCCAGCAGCCTGGGACAGGGTGGGGTTGGGACTGAAGCTTTCTTT
TRBV28	TRBJ2-7	many	TRBD2	CASSRQSGMYEQYF	TGTGCCAGCAGCCGACAAAGCGGGATGTACGAGCAGTACTTC
TRBV5-1	TRBJ2-7	many	TRBD1	CASSPDRQGGHEQYF	TGCGCCAGCAGCCCAGACCGACAGGGGGGCCACGAGCAGTACTTC
TRBV11-2	TRBJ2-1	many	TRBD2	CASSLFFPPGRGDNEQFF	TGTGCCAGCAGCTTATTCTTTCCCCCCGGGAGGGGAGACAATGAGCAGTTCTTC
TRBV12-3/TRBV12-4	TRBJ1-4	many	.	CASSTSAGGNEKLFF	TGTGCCAGCAGTACCTCGGCAGGCGGTAATGAAAAACTGTTTTTT
TRBV9	TRBJ2-3	many	.	CASSVSGGAGDTQYF	TGTGCCAGCAGCGTAAGTGGGGGTGCAGGAGATACGCAGTATTTT
TRBV7-9	TRBJ2-7	many	TRBD1	CASSPPGQATYEQYF	TGTGCCAGCAGCCCTCCGGGACAGGCAACCTACGAGCAGTACTTC
TRBV6-1	TRBJ2-7	.	.	CTSSEVGLRYEQYF	TGTACCAGCAGTGAAGTGGGACTTAGGTACGAGCAGTACTTC
TRBV20-1	TRBJ1-1	many	.	CSASTPLNTEAFF	TGCAGTGCTAGTACCCCCCTGAACACTGAAGCTTTCTTT
TRBV27	TRBJ2-1	.	TRBD1	CVSLGQGGHEQFF	TGTGTCAGCCTGGGACAGGGTGGCCATGAGCAGTTCTTC
TRBV20-1	TRBJ2-3	many	.	CSAKGDHQGPTDTQYF	TGCAGTGCTAAAGGGGATCATCAGGGCCCAACAGATACGCAGTATTTT
TRBV6-2/TRBV6-3	TRBJ2-7	many	.	CASSYTHEQYF	TGTGCCAGCAGTTACACCCACGAGCAGTACTTC
TRBV7-9	TRBJ2-5	many	TRBD1	CASSSPGQFQETQYF	TGTGCCAGCAGCTCCCCGGGACAGTTTCAAGAGACCCAGTACTTC
TRBV27	TRBJ1-1	.	.	CASESRQQGTEAFF	TGTGCCAGCGAGAGTAGGCAGCAAGGGACTGAAGCTTTCTTT
TRBV4-3	TRBJ2-7	many	TRBD1	CASSHGQGSYEQYF	TGCGCCAGCAGCCATGGACAGGGTTCCTACGAGCAGTACTTC
TRBV7-2	TRBJ1-1	many	.	CASSLADLKAFF	TGTGCCAGCAGCTTAGCAGACCTTAAAGCTTTCTTT
TRBV3-1	TRBJ1-3	.	.	CASSQDPGERNTIYF	TGTGCCAGCAGCCAAGATCCAGGCGAGAGAAACACCATATATTTT
TRBV13	TRBJ1-3	.	.	CANSGNTIYF	TGTGCCAACTCAGGAAACACCATATATTTT
TRBV28	TRBJ2-7	many	TRBD2	CASSTKNLLAGRSYEQYF	TGTGCCAGCAGTACGAAGAACCTGCTAGCGGGTCGGTCCTACGAGCAGTACTTC